This entry is about one TCR beta chain. The sample belongs to a study of Ad26.COV2.S vaccination and SARS-CoV-2 variants. Study at large: Intramuscularly, Ad26.COV2.S was given either once or twice, 56 days apart.

This CDR3 has 15 amino acids. Deletions cut 5 bases from V and 7 bases from J, with 15 bases between. Germline V gene lookup returns CDR1 SGHVS and CDR2 FNYEAQ. TCRdb's copy holds only in-frame clones and misses some; the assay was immunoSEQ multiplex PCR. Here the sample spans about 500,000 clones, about 89% being singletons. Described treatment: about 20 received Ad26.COV2.S at low or high dose, single or two shots; several received placebo; per-sample allocation not given. Sampling took place 63 days after the first vaccine or placebo injection. The sequence was obtained from a person aged 18-60 years who received the Ad26.COV2.S COVID-19 vaccine or a placebo. The chain uses TRBV7-6 and TRBJ1-6, with D unclear. The specimen was peripheral blood, collected in a trial of Ad26.COV2.S vaccine versus placebo. CDR3 sequence reads: CASSPSLGNNSPLHF. CDR3 nucleotide sequence: TGTGCCAGCAGCCCAAGCCTGGGGAACAATTCACCCCTCCACTTT.